A selection of T cell receptor beta chains follows, all from one sample in a study of T-cell reconstitution after alpha-beta-depleted transplantation in children. Via MiXCR, TCRdb re-called the PCR reads, giving one row per CDR3 protein. The table shows about 830,000 distinct CDR3 sequences, with roughly 15% occurring only once. The sample here was PBMCs, mostly from graft donor cells, taken 360 days after TCRalphabeta/CD19-depleted stem cell transplant. These receptors were collected from a male patient between 10 and 17 years old who had a stem cell transplant for acute lymphoblastic leukemia, so the T cells may come from the graft donor. Each CDR3 is given with its conserved first and last residue. Fields, in order: D gene, J gene, V gene, clone size, CDR3 protein, CDR3 DNA. D genes are given only for firm matches. Clone size is not always given. Where it is, it says once, few, many or a class for expanded clones.

TRBD1 TRBJ2-7 TRBV5-1 many CASSLGQGSTYEQYF TGCGCCAGCAGCCTGGGACAGGGATCGACCTACGAGCAGTACTTC
TRBD1 TRBJ1-3 TRBV6-1 . CASSAPGQGRGNTIYF TGTGCCAGCAGTGCCCCCGGACAGGGCCGTGGAAACACCATATATTTT
TRBD2 TRBJ2-5 TRBV6-2/TRBV6-3 . CASRSGGTKYF TGTGCCAGCAGGTCGGGAGGGACAAAGTACTTC
. TRBJ2-5 TRBV2 . CASSKSGIQETQYF TGTGCCAGCAGTAAATCAGGAATCCAAGAGACCCAGTACTTC
. TRBJ1-2 TRBV2 . CASRGQTGGYGYTF TGTGCCAGCAGAGGACAGACCGGAGGCTATGGCTACACCTTC
TRBD2 TRBJ2-1 TRBV29-1 few CSVRKLAGVGMIGSYNEQFF TGCAGCGTTCGTAAGCTAGCGGGAGTAGGAATGATAGGGTCCTACAATGAGCAGTTCTTC
. TRBJ1-6 TRBV7-8 few CASSQGRIGSPLHF TGTGCCAGCAGCCAAGGCCGAATCGGTTCACCCCTCCACTTT
. TRBJ2-7 TRBV5-1 few CASSKTTGSYEQYF TGCGCCAGCAGCAAAACGACAGGTTCCTACGAGCAGTACTTC
. TRBJ1-2 TRBV4-1 few CASSPIGQIQGYTF TGCGCCAGCAGCCCCATCGGGCAGATTCAAGGCTACACCTTC
. TRBJ2-1 TRBV4-1 few CASTGRSGFYNEQFF TGCGCCAGCACTGGAAGGAGCGGATTCTACAATGAGCAGTTCTTC
. TRBJ1-1 TRBV12-3/TRBV12-4 . CASSLIRPEAFF TGTGCCAGCAGTTTAATTCGGCCTGAAGCTTTCTTT
. TRBJ2-3 TRBV18 few CASSPPVLTDTQYF TGTGCCAGCTCACCCCCGGTCCTCACAGATACGCAGTATTTT
. TRBJ1-2 TRBV7-9 . CASSLGQSGPFYGYTF TGTGCCAGCAGCTTAGGGCAGTCCGGCCCTTTCTATGGCTACACCTTC
TRBD1 TRBJ2-3 TRBV28 many CASSSGGWDTQYF TGTGCCAGCAGTTCAGGGGGCTGGGATACGCAGTATTTT
TRBD2 TRBJ2-1 TRBV7-2 . CASSRSGGANEQFF TGTGCCAGCAGCCGTAGCGGGGGGGCAAATGAGCAGTTCTTC
. TRBJ2-7 TRBV4-1 few CASSQDRIGKIFYEQYF TGCGCCAGCAGCCAAGATAGAATCGGGAAAATTTTCTACGAGCAGTACTTC
. TRBJ2-1 TRBV20-1 few CSARDPGTDSYNEQFF TGCAGTGCTAGAGATCCTGGGACGGATTCCTACAATGAGCAGTTCTTC
TRBD1 TRBJ1-1 TRBV15 . CATSTPAGQGTNTEAFF TGTGCCACCAGCACCCCAGCGGGACAGGGAACGAACACTGAAGCTTTCTTT
. TRBJ2-5 TRBV2 few CASRAFQETQYF TGTGCCAGTCGTGCTTTCCAAGAGACCCAGTACTTC
. TRBJ2-1 TRBV15 few CATSLAVGTRGRRTYNEQFF TGTGCCACCAGCCTAGCAGTCGGGACTAGGGGGCGGAGGACCTACAATGAGCAGTTCTTC
. TRBJ2-5 TRBV7-9 few CASSFPRGPQETQYF TGTGCCAGCAGCTTCCCAAGGGGACCCCAAGAGACCCAGTACTTC
. TRBJ2-1 TRBV20-1 . CSASQYAYNEQFF TGCAGTGCTTCCCAGTATGCCTACAATGAGCAGTTCTTC
. TRBJ1-5 TRBV6-5 few CASSYSGGRNQPQHF TGTGCCAGCAGTTACTCGGGGGGGCGAAATCAGCCCCAGCATTTT
. TRBJ1-2 TRBV9 . CASSVAALRGDGYTF TGTGCCAGCAGCGTAGCCGCCCTCAGGGGCGATGGCTACACCTTC
. TRBJ2-2 TRBV12-3/TRBV12-4 few CATPAPWGTGELFF TGTGCCACCCCTGCCCCCTGGGGCACCGGGGAGCTGTTTTTT
TRBD1 TRBJ1-5 TRBV30 . CAWRGTGVRQPQHF TGTGCCTGGAGGGGGACAGGGGTAAGGCAGCCCCAGCATTTT
. TRBJ2-1 TRBV19 few CASSIQGLRLYNEQFF TGTGCCAGTAGTATCCAGGGGCTGAGACTATACAATGAGCAGTTCTTC
. TRBJ2-7 TRBV12-3/TRBV12-4 . CASSSRTGLPYEQYF TGTGCCAGCAGTTCTCGGACAGGACTACCCTACGAGCAGTACTTC
TRBD2 TRBJ2-7 TRBV3-1 few CASSQSPREGFYEQYF TGTGCCAGCAGCCAATCCCCCAGGGAGGGATTCTACGAGCAGTACTTC
. TRBJ2-1 TRBV5-1 . CASLRGESYNEQFF TGCGCCAGTCTAAGGGGGGAGTCCTACAATGAGCAGTTCTTC
TRBD2 TRBJ2-2 TRBV7-8 many CASRVGLAGTGELFF TGTGCCAGCAGGGTCGGGCTAGCGGGTACCGGGGAGCTGTTTTTT
. TRBJ2-4 TRBV15 . CATSSGGSKNIQYF TGTGCCACCAGCAGCGGGGGTTCCAAAAACATTCAGTACTTC
TRBD2 TRBJ2-4 TRBV28 few CASSEPRTSGRNGIAKNIQYF TGTGCCAGCTCCGAACCCCGGACTAGCGGGAGGAACGGGATCGCCAAAAACATTCAGTACTTC
. TRBJ2-1 TRBV5-1 few CASSLDSIYNEQFF TGCGCCAGCAGCTTGGACAGCATCTACAATGAGCAGTTCTTC
. TRBJ1-1 TRBV5-1 few CASSWAPTGDTEAFF TGCGCCAGCAGCTGGGCACCGACAGGAGACACTGAAGCTTTCTTT
. TRBJ2-4 TRBV4-1 . CASSQEMGSIGIAKNIQYF TGCGCCAGCAGCCAAGAAATGGGGTCTATCGGGATAGCCAAAAACATTCAGTACTTC
TRBD2 TRBJ2-2 TRBV11-2 few CASSLRALAGGHTGELFF TGTGCCAGCAGCTTAAGGGCCCTAGCGGGGGGGCACACCGGGGAGCTGTTTTTT
. TRBJ2-2 TRBV27 many CASSLARTANTGELFF TGTGCCAGCAGTTTGGCCAGGACGGCGAACACCGGGGAGCTGTTTTTT
. TRBJ2-3 TRBV11-2 . CASSLGLRVDTQYF TGTGCCAGCAGCTTAGGCCTTAGGGTAGATACGCAGTATTTT
TRBD1 TRBJ2-7 TRBV5-1 few CASSRGQLPYEQYF TGCGCCAGCAGCCGGGGACAGCTCCCCTACGAGCAGTACTTC
. TRBJ2-1 TRBV20-1 . CSAIPRASSYLYNEQFF TGCAGTGCAATCCCCCGGGCTAGCTCATATCTCTACAATGAGCAGTTCTTC
TRBD1 TRBJ1-5 TRBV20-1 few CSAHKPGQGQPQHF TGCAGTGCCCATAAACCGGGACAGGGTCAGCCCCAGCATTTT
TRBD2 TRBJ2-7 TRBV4-1 few CASSQISGYSSYEQYF TGCGCCAGCAGCCAAATTAGCGGGTACAGCTCCTACGAGCAGTACTTC
. TRBJ1-1 TRBV29-1 few CSVAGSYTEAFF TGCAGCGTTGCGGGATCTTACACTGAAGCTTTCTTT
. TRBJ1-4 TRBV5-5 few CASSPGWAATNEKLFF TGTGCCAGCAGCCCGGGTTGGGCGGCAACTAATGAAAAACTGTTTTTT
TRBD1 TRBJ2-1 TRBV5-1 few CASSAGQGGLSYNEQFF TGCGCCAGCAGCGCGGGACAGGGGGGGCTCTCCTACAATGAGCAGTTCTTC
TRBD1 TRBJ2-1 TRBV7-3 few CASSPGQDSYNEQFF TGTGCCAGCAGCCCAGGACAGGACTCCTACAATGAGCAGTTCTTC
. TRBJ1-2 TRBV7-2 . CASTKRWAGAVSDYGYTF TGTGCCAGCACCAAACGGTGGGCAGGGGCCGTAAGCGACTATGGCTACACCTTC
TRBD1 TRBJ2-6 TRBV2 many CASSGRDRESRGKGPGANVLTF TGTGCCAGCAGTGGCCGGGACAGGGAGTCCAGGGGGAAAGGCCCTGGGGCCAACGTCCTGACTTTC